Below, 32 T cell receptor beta chains from the same sample are listed, as sequenced in a study of PD-1 blockade in classical Hodgkin lymphoma. Clones were read by immunoSEQ multiplex PCR, and TCRdb kept only the in-frame ones, dropping some. The data show around 65,000 clones, approximately 92% seen once. Every patient was affected by relapse after autologous stem cell transplantation, while exposure to brentuximab vedotin was not uniform. The material sequenced was peripheral blood mononuclear cells (PBMCs), taken at baseline. The receptors derive from a human donor with classical Hodgkin lymphoma.

The chain has TRBV5-1 and TRBJ1-5, with D tentatively TRBD1 (5 bases). Trimming took off 6 bases at V and 0 bases at J, with 13 bases between the two ends. Germline-derived CDR1 and CDR2 are SGHRS and YFSETQ. CDR3 size: 15 residues. Here the CDR3 reads CASKTRRVSNQPQHF. CDR3 nucleotides: TGCGCCAGCAAAACTCGCAGGGTTAGCAATCAGCCCCAGCATTTT.

The chain couples TRBV7-6 to TRBJ1-3; D not certain. The CDR3 loop spans 16 amino acids. Germline CDR1 reads SGHVS; CDR2 reads FNYEAQ. V shed 0 bases and J shed 1 base, with 10 bases lying between them. CDR3 in amino acids: CASSLAQDLSGNTIYF. CDR3 coding DNA: TGTGCCAGCAGCTTAGCGCAGGATCTATCTGGAAACACCATATATTTT.

The chain recombines TRBV4-1 with TRBJ2-5; D is unclear. The CDR3 is 15 residues long. The V and J ends lost 0 bases and 0 bases respectively, with 8 bases between them. The V gene's germline CDR1 is MGHRA and CDR2 YSYEKL. The CDR3 DNA sequence: TGCGCCAGCAGCCAAGAAGTGCCGTACCAAGAGACCCAGTACTTC. This gives the protein CASSQEVPYQETQYF.

Remarks on this clone: The junction does not match germline at one end; this may be a read error. The chain carries TRBV7-7 and TRBJ2-7; the D gene is possibly TRBD1 (6 bases). The CDR3 is made up of 13 amino acids. Germline V CDR1 and CDR2: SSHAT, FNYEAQ (reference sequence). The DNA for the CDR3 is TGTGCTAGCAGCTATAAACAGGGAAGCGAGCAGTACTTC. Protein sequence: CASSYKQGSEQYF.

The genes are TRBV6-1 and TRBJ2-7; possibly TRBD1 or TRBD2 for D (5 bases each). The V end was cut by 6 bases, the J end by 2 bases, with 11 bases between. Looked up from germline, CDR1 is MNHNS and CDR2 is SASEGT. The CDR3 covers 13 residues. The CDR3 region is CASRGDRAYEQYF. The CDR3, as DNA: TGTGCCAGCAGGGGAGACAGAGCCTACGAGCAGTACTTC.

This clone was counted a single time. The chain carries TRBV5-4 and TRBJ2-2, with TRBD2 matching 10 bases. The germline V gene has CDR1 SGHNT and CDR2 YYREEE (reference sequence). The CDR3 loop spans 17 amino acids. With 4 bases clipped from V and 5 bases from J, the junction kept 11 bases outside the gene matches. The CDR3 loop reads CASSLLRLAGGTGELFF. The CDR3 nucleotides read TGTGCCAGCAGCCTACTCCGACTAGCGGGCGGTACCGGGGAGCTGTTTTTT.

This CDR3 is CASSPSGRGGIHEQFF. In DNA form, the CDR3 reads TGTGCCAGCAGCCCATCCGGGCGGGGGGGCATCCATGAGCAGTTCTTC. This chain links TRBV27 with TRBJ2-1, with 9 positions matching TRBD2. CDR3 length: 16 residues. V gave up 6 bases and J gave up 8 bases; unmatched junction bases: 14. The V gene's germline CDR1 is MNHEY and CDR2 SMNVEV (reference sequence).

The V and J genes are TRBV5-1 and TRBJ1-6; D is unresolved. This CDR3 contains 14 residues. The V and J ends lost 4 bases and 10 bases respectively, with 15 bases between them. The germline gives CDR1 SGHRS, CDR2 YFSETQ. The CDR3 DNA is TGCGCCAGCAGCAACGCTGGGTACGACTCACCCCTCCACTTT. Protein product: CASSNAGYDSPLHF.

The chain couples TRBV2 to TRBJ2-4; D unclear. This CDR3 has 14 residues. The germline V gene has CDR1 SNHLY and CDR2 FYNNEI. V was cut by 4 bases and J by 1 base, with 8 bases left in between. The CDR3 spells CASSVSVAKNIQYF. The CDR3 DNA reads TGTGCCAGCAGTGTCTCCGTGGCCAAAAACATTCAGTACTTC.

The genes are TRBV5-1 and TRBJ2-7; TRBD1 matches 7 bases. CDR3 length: 14 amino acids. The germline V gene has CDR1 SGHRS and CDR2 YFSETQ. The J segment lost 3 bases and the V segment lost 0 bases, leaving 3 bases of the junction unmatched. CDR3 DNA sequence: TGCGCCAGCAGCTTGGGACAGGGAAACTACGAGCAGTACTTC. This sequence encodes CASSLGQGNYEQYF.

This sequence joins TRBV30 and TRBJ2-2; perhaps TRBD1 as D (5 bases). The CDR3 length is 19 residues. Germline V lookup: CDR1 GTSNPN, CDR2 SVGIG (reference sequence). V was cut by 1 base and J by 0 bases, with 21 bases left in between. The CDR3 loop reads CAWSATLAGWSSNTGELFF. CDR3 coding DNA: TGTGCCTGGAGTGCGACGTTAGCAGGGTGGTCATCGAACACCGGGGAGCTGTTTTTT.

CDR3 protein: CASSLSGGAITDTQYF. CDR3 in DNA: TGCGCCAGCAGCCTTTCGGGAGGGGCGATCACAGATACGCAGTATTTT. The V call is TRBV5-1, the J call TRBJ2-3, with 8 nucleotides matching TRBD2. Germline CDR1 and CDR2: SGHRS and YFSETQ. This CDR3 is 16 amino acids long. V was clipped by 4 bases and J by 2 bases; unmatched bases: 9.

This clone occurred once. In the same sample, other DNA sequences code for this CDR3. This chain joins TRBV18 and TRBJ1-1, with unresolved D. Germline loops: CDR1 KGHSH, CDR2 LQKENI. This CDR3 has 13 residues. V was cut by 1 base and J by 2 bases, with 5 bases left in between. For the CDR3, the DNA is TGTGCCAGCTCACCACAGGGTAACACTGAAGCTTTCTTT. This gives the protein CASSPQGNTEAFF.

The rearrangement joins TRBV27 to TRBJ1-2, with D unresolved. CDR1 and CDR2 from the germline V gene are MNHEY and SMNVEV (reference sequence). This CDR3 is 15 amino acids long. V shed 0 bases and J shed 7 bases, with 15 bases lying between them. As DNA, the CDR3 is TGTGCCAGCAGTTTATCCATGGCCCCAGGTAGTGGCTACACCTTC. This translates into CASSLSMAPGSGYTF.

The chain links TRBV14 to TRBJ2-5; the D gene is possibly TRBD1 (6 bases). Deletions cut 4 bases from V and 6 bases from J, with 18 bases between. CDR3 length equals 15 residues. CDR1 and CDR2 from the germline V gene are SGHDN and FVKESK. The CDR3 loop is CASSPPGVRSKTQYF. The CDR3 DNA sequence: TGTGCCAGCAGCCCACCAGGGGTTAGAAGTAAGACCCAGTACTTC.

The chain couples TRBV10-3 to TRBJ2-1; 12 bases align to TRBD2. CDR3 size: 19 residues. The germline gives CDR1 ENHRY, CDR2 SYGVKD. V lost 11 bases and J lost 10; bases outside the gene matches: 27. The CDR3 DNA is TGTGCCGCCACTGGCGCACAGTGGGCTAGCGGGGGGGCCAAGGTCGAGCAGTTCTTC. Translation gives CAATGAQWASGGAKVEQFF.

The chain is built from TRBV10-3 and TRBJ2-7; 10 nucleotides align to TRBD1. Germline CDR1 reads ENHRY; CDR2 reads SYGVKD. The CDR3 is made up of 12 amino acids. With V trimmed by 6 bases and J by 5 bases, 1 base remained unmatched. The CDR3 loop is CAIRDRGDEQYF. CDR3 DNA: TGTGCCATCAGGGACAGGGGGGACGAGCAGTACTTC.

The CDR3 region has the DNA TGCGCCAGCAGCCAAGAACCGGGGGTGGGGTACACTGAAGCTTTCTTT. It encodes CASSQEPGVGYTEAFF. The gene calls are TRBV4-1 and TRBJ1-1; D might be TRBD1 (5 bases). CDR1 MGHRA and CDR2 YSYEKL come from the germline V gene. The CDR3 length is 16 residues. V was shortened by 0 bases and J by 3 bases, with 14 bases between the two germline ends.

The chain employs TRBV28 and TRBJ2-3, with 16 positions matching TRBD2. CDR3 length: 19 residues. The V gene end was trimmed by 4 bases and the J gene end by 5 bases; junction bases not matched to a gene: 12. The V gene's germline CDR1 is MDHEN and CDR2 SYDVKM. CDR3: CASSSYMGLAGGPGDTQYF. For the CDR3, the DNA is TGTGCCAGCAGTTCTTATATGGGACTAGCGGGGGGGCCAGGAGATACGCAGTATTTT.

The rearrangement joins TRBV7-2 to TRBJ1-1, with TRBD1 matching over 10 bases. The CDR3 is made up of 19 amino acids. Germline CDR1 SGHTA, CDR2 FQGNSA. Trimming at V came to 5 bases and at J to 1 base, leaving 16 bases not matched to a gene. CDR3 loop: CASSPEGGTGALRNTEAFF. The CDR3, as DNA: TGTGCCAGCAGCCCGGAGGGTGGGACAGGGGCGCTTAGGAACACTGAAGCTTTCTTT.

This sequence joins TRBV5-1 and TRBJ2-5, with D tentatively TRBD1 or TRBD2 (5 bases each). V lost 2 bases, J lost 5 bases, and 10 bases lay in between. The CDR3 is 13 amino acids. CDR1 and CDR2 (germline): SGHRS, YFSETQ. For the CDR3, the DNA is TGCGCCAGCAGCTTCGAGGGGACGGAGACCCAGTACTTC. Its protein is CASSFEGTETQYF.

The V call is TRBV27, the J call TRBJ1-1; 7 bases match TRBD1. The CDR3 has 16 amino acids. Germline assignment: CDR1 MNHEY and CDR2 SMNVEV (reference sequence). With V trimmed by 6 bases and J by 8 bases, 18 bases remained unmatched. The CDR3 DNA sequence: TGTGCCAGCAGATTCGAAAAGTTAGGACAGGATAAAGAAGCTTTCTTT. It codes for CASRFEKLGQDKEAFF.

The chain carries TRBV19 and TRBJ1-1, with D unresolved. Trimming took off 0 bases at V and 1 base at J, with 15 bases between the two ends. CDR3 length: 17 amino acids. Germline CDR1 is LNHDA and CDR2 is SQIVND (reference sequence). As DNA, the CDR3 is TGTGCCAGTAGTATAGATGGAAGGAGGCAGCCGAACACTGAAGCTTTCTTT. Protein: CASSIDGRRQPNTEAFF.

The CDR3 nucleotides read TGTGCCAGCAGCTTTCTGGCCTCGGGACACCCAGATAATGAAAAACTGTTTTTT. Translating gives CASSFLASGHPDNEKLFF. The chain employs TRBV7-9 and TRBJ1-4; TRBD1 is a possible D gene (6 bases). Per the germline V gene, CDR1 is SEHNR and CDR2 is FQNEAQ (reference sequence). The CDR3 is 18 residues long. The germline V and J ends were trimmed by 3 bases and 4 bases, with 21 bases remaining between them.

The V gene is TRBV10-3, the J gene TRBJ2-2; D is possibly TRBD1 (6 bases). CDR1 is ENHRY and CDR2 is SYGVKD in the germline V gene. The germline V and J ends were trimmed by 3 bases and 5 bases, with 19 bases remaining between them. This CDR3 contains 17 residues. The CDR3, as DNA: TGTGCCATCAGTGACCGGGACACCGGATCCATTACCGGGGAGCTGTTTTTT. Translated: CAISDRDTGSITGELFF.

This chain uses TRBV25-1 with TRBJ1-4; possible D gene TRBD1, 6 bases. CDR1 and CDR2 from the germline V gene are MGHDK and SYGVNS. The CDR3 spans 14 residues. The V gene lost 9 bases and the J gene lost 2 bases, with 13 bases spanning the gap. In DNA form, the CDR3 reads TGTGCCAGTAGTTTTGGGGGCACTAATGAAAAACTGTTTTTT. Its translation: CASSFGGTNEKLFF.

The rearrangement uses TRBV18 and TRBJ1-1, with a weak D call TRBD1 (6 bases). CDR1 and CDR2 from the germline V gene are KGHSH and LQKENI. The CDR3 covers 15 residues. Trimming left V 7 bases short and J 1 base short, with 16 bases between. The CDR3 loop is CASWNRGQQNTEAFF. The CDR3 region has the DNA TGTGCCAGCTGGAATAGAGGACAGCAGAACACTGAAGCTTTCTTT. Using reference TRBV18 and TRBJ1-1 for the parts outside the CDR3, the full variable domain is NAGVMQNPRHLVRRRGQEARLRCSPMKGHSHVYWYRQLPEEGLKFMVYLQKENIIDESGMPKERFSAEFPKEGPSILRIQQVVRGDSAAYFCASWNRGQQNTEAFFGQGTRLTVV.

V and J are TRBV19 and TRBJ2-7; D is unresolved. V was trimmed by 4 bases and J by 2 bases, leaving 12 bases between them. This CDR3 has 14 residues. CDR1 and CDR2 from the germline V gene are LNHDA and SQIVND (reference sequence). CDR3 protein: CASSNLGPPYEQYF. DNA for the CDR3: TGTGCCAGTAGTAATCTAGGTCCGCCCTACGAGCAGTACTTC.

The chain employs TRBV5-8 and TRBJ1-5; possible D gene TRBD1, 5 bases. The CDR3 extends over 14 amino acids. Germline CDR1 is SGHTS and CDR2 is YDEGEE. V lost 4 bases and J lost 7, with 15 bases in between. The DNA for the CDR3 is TGTGCCAGCAGCAGTGGGTTCCGGGGCCAGCCCCAGCATTTT. Translating it yields CASSSGFRGQPQHF.

The chain joins TRBV6-1 to TRBJ1-3; D is uncertain. V was shortened by 5 bases and J by 0 bases, with 2 bases between the two germline ends. Looked up from germline, CDR1 is MNHNS and CDR2 is SASEGT. This CDR3 contains 12 residues. The CDR3 region is CASSFSGNTIYF. CDR3 nucleotides: TGTGCCAGCAGTTTCTCTGGAAACACCATATATTTT.

J is TRBJ1-2 and V is TRBV27; D is ambiguous. The CDR3 totals 15 residues. Germline CDR1 and CDR2: MNHEY and SMNVEV (reference sequence). With 6 bases removed from V and 2 bases from J, the gap between germline ends came to 16 bases. The CDR3 DNA sequence: TGTGCCAGCAGCCTGGACGGCCTTGGGAACTATGGCTACACCTTC. Amino acid sequence: CASSLDGLGNYGYTF.

The gene calls are TRBV14 and TRBJ1-6, with D unclear. Trimming removed 3 bases from V and 5 bases from J, with 5 bases in between. This CDR3 has 13 residues. The germline CDR1 and CDR2 sequences are SGHDN and FVKESK. As DNA, the CDR3 is TGTGCCAGCAGCCATTTTGATAATTCACCCCTCCACTTT. This gives the protein CASSHFDNSPLHF.